This TCR beta chain was recorded in a study of T cells in Graves' hyperthyroidism and ophthalmopathy. On the study more broadly: Peripheral blood was secured at the point of initial diagnosis, before any treatment.

Uncontrolled infection, other autoimmune disease, pregnancy or lactation led to exclusion. This clonotype was counted many times. What was amplified from RNA transcripts were TCR beta CDR3 regions. HTBI primers were employed in a first-round RT-PCR of the TCR CDR3. TCRdb fed the multiplex PCR reads into MiXCR, producing one record per CDR3 protein. This repertoire shows more than 300,000 distinct CDR3 sequences, less than 15% found once; its top ten account for roughly 9.2%. Germline V gene data show CDR1 as LGHNT and CDR2 as FRNRAP. V was cut by 6 bases and J by 8 bases, with 8 bases left in between. The CDR3 loop spans 11 amino acids.

The TCR sequence derives from a woman aged 18-29 years with Graves' hyperthyroidism. Specimen: blood. The chain employs TRBV12-5 and TRBJ2-1; D gene ambiguous. CDR3 sequence reads: CASGHDDEQFF. DNA of the CDR3: TGTGCTAGTGGCCACGACGATGAGCAGTTCTTC.